This T cell receptor beta chain was sequenced during a study of blood T cells in healthy people across ages. Through a sample-barcoded 5' primer and a J-beta primer mix, a second PCR was run for roughly 7 to 12 cycles. Using its own MiXCR run on the 5' RACE reads, TCRdb lists one record per CDR3 protein. The sample contains about 1.1 million distinct CDR3 sequences, roughly two fifths of which appear only once. Study-wide points: What prevented conclusive comparison of naive and antigen-experienced cells was that PBMCs were unsorted.

Per germline, CDR1 SGHRS and CDR2 YFSETQ. The ends were cut back, 5 bases at V and 5 bases at J, with 16 bases in the middle. This CDR3 comprises 15 residues. This clonotype was seen only a few times. Antigen: not known. This TCR was recovered from a man younger than 35 in good health. The rearrangement joins TRBV5-1 to TRBJ2-2, with D perhaps assigned TRBD1 or TRBD2 (5 bases each). Sequenced sample: blood. CDR3 sequence reads: CASSRDQTSTGELFF. In DNA, the CDR3 is TGCGCCAGCAGTCGGGACCAAACTTCGACCGGGGAGCTGTTTTTT.